This T cell receptor (beta chain) was sequenced in a study of cytomegalovirus exposure and HLA in healthy donors. Study-wide results and caveats: When analyzed later, the rates of TCR association showed variation by HLA locus, with DRB1 the most and HLA-C the fewest.

With 60 Vbeta and 13 Jbeta primers, the PCR was carried out. Method: immunoSEQ multiplex PCR; TCRdb's copy keeps in-frame clones and lacks some. The data contain about 120,000 clones, less than 80% of them singletons. The CDR3 consists of 15 residues. Trimming removed 4 bases from V and 1 base from J, with 14 bases in between. CDR1 and CDR2 from the germline V gene are SGHRS and YFSETQ. This clone was counted only a few times. The antigen is undetermined. Input material: PBMCs. This chain connects TRBV5-1 to TRBJ1-1; tentatively, D is TRBD1 (5 bases). The receptor's source is a young man in good health and CMV-seronegative. The CDR3 spells CASSDGRGGNTEAFF. As DNA, the CDR3 is TGCGCCAGCAGCGATGGTAGGGGAGGGAACACTGAAGCTTTCTTT.